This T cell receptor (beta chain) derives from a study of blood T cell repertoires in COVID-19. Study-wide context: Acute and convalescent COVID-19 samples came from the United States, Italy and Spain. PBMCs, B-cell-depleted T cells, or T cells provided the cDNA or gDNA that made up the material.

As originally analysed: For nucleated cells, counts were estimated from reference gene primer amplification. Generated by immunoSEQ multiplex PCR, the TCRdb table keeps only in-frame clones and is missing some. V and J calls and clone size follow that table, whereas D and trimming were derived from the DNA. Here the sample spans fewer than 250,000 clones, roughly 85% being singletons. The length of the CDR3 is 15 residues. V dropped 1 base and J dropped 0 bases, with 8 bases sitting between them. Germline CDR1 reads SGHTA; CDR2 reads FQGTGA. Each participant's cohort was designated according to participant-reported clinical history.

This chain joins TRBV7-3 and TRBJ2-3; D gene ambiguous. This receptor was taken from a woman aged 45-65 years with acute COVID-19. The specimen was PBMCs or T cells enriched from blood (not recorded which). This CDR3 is CASSLMPTSTDTQYF. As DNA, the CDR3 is TGTGCCAGCAGCTTAATGCCGACAAGCACAGATACGCAGTATTTT.